In its sample, the clone carrying this TCR beta chain was seen many times. Antigen unknown. A single record per CDR3 protein comes from TCRdb applying MiXCR to the PCR reads. The table has some 590,000 distinct CDR3 sequences, about 25% seen once. CD8+CD4-CCR7+CD45RA+ sorting gave the naive CD8 T cells. The sample belongs to a study of molecular identifiers for immune sequencing clone quantification. Study-wide results and caveats: Clones that exceeded 20 RNA copies held over 99% of effector molecules, yet under 1% in naive cells.

Germline CDR1 and CDR2: MNHEY and SMNVEV (reference sequence). This CDR3 has 14 residues. V gave up 5 bases and J gave up 7 bases, with 17 bases separating them. This TCR was sampled from a human donor in good health. Some libraries in this study had Jurkat cell RNA spiked in. The chain has TRBV27 and TRBJ1-1; D remains ambiguous. Specimen: naive CD8+ T cells from blood, with Jurkat cell RNA spiked in. The sample's subset: FACS-sorted CD8+CD4-CCR7+CD45RA+ naive T cells. CDR3 in DNA: TGTGCCAGCAGTCCAATAGTCGGTGGGAGTGAAGCTTTCTTT. This gives the protein CASSPIVGGSEAFF.